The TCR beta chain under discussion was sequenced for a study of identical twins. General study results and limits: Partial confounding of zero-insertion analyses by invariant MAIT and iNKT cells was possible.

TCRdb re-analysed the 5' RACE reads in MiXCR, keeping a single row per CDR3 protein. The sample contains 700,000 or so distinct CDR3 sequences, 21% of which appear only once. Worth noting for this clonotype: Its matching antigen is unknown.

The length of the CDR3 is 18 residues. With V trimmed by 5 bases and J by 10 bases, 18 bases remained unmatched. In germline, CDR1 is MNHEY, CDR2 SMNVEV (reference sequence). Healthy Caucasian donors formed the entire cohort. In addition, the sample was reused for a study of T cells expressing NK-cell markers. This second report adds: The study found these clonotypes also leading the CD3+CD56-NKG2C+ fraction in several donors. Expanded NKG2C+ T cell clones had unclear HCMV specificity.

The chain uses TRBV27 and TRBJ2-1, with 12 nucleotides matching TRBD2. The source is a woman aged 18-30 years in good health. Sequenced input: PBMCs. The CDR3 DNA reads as TGTGCCAGCAGTCCCACCAGGACTAGCGGGGCGCCAGTGGGGGAGCAGTTCTTC. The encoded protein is CASSPTRTSGAPVGEQFF.